This TCR beta chain was sequenced during a study of long-term antiretroviral therapy in people with HIV. An immunoSEQ assay, version v3.0, was performed at survey level. Method: immunoSEQ multiplex PCR; TCRdb's copy keeps in-frame clones and lacks some. The sample has approximately 30,000 clones, roughly 89% seen once; the top ten hold roughly 6.7%. Sequenced material: unsorted PBMCs, taken 0.4 years after starting antiretroviral therapy. The TCR comes from a young man with HIV.

CDR3 sequence reads: CASSFRSQEPQHF. The CDR3 coding sequence is TGTGCCAGCAGCTTCAGAAGTCAGGAGCCCCAGCATTTT. This sequence joins TRBV5-5 and TRBJ1-5; D not certain. CDR1 SGHKS and CDR2 YYEKEE come from the germline V gene (reference sequence). V was pared by 2 bases and J by 8 bases, with 11 bases between. This CDR3 region has 13 residues.